The 17 T cell receptor beta chains reported below all come from one sample, sequenced in a study of cytomegalovirus exposure and HLA in healthy donors. PCR used 60 Vbeta primers and 13 Jbeta primers. Sequencing used immunoSEQ multiplex PCR; TCRdb keeps in-frame clones, though not all of them. There are some 180,000 clones in the sample; about nine tenths occur only once, and 1% to 1.4% lies in the top ten. Sequenced sample: PBMCs. These receptors were taken from a boy younger than 10 in good health and CMV-seronegative.

This clone was counted a few times. The chain is built from TRBV30 and TRBJ1-1, with D maybe TRBD1 (5 bases). V was pared by 2 bases and J by 0 bases, with 7 bases between. The CDR3 contains 13 residues. Germline V gene sequence: CDR1 GTSNPN, CDR2 SVGIG (reference sequence). The CDR3 protein is CAWSRQMNTEAFF. The CDR3 DNA reads as TGTGCCTGGAGTCGACAGATGAACACTGAAGCTTTCTTT.

The J gene is TRBJ1-1, the V gene TRBV28; 12 positions match TRBD1. Looked up from germline, CDR1 is MDHEN and CDR2 is SYDVKM. This CDR3 is 15 amino acids long. The trim removed 5 bases at V and 6 bases at J, leaving 7 bases unmatched. The CDR3 DNA reads TGTGCCAGCAGTCCGGGGGACAGGGGGCTCGCTGAAGCTTTCTTT. Its protein product is CASSPGDRGLAEAFF.

This chain connects TRBV15 to TRBJ1-2, with 8 bases aligning to TRBD1. J gave up 4 bases and V 6 bases, and 4 bases lay outside the gene matches. Germline V gene lookup returns CDR1 LNHNV and CDR2 YYDKDF (reference sequence). The CDR3 is 13 residues long. In DNA, the CDR3 is TGTGCCACCAGTAGACAGGGGATCTATGGCTACACCTTC. Protein product: CATSRQGIYGYTF.

The chain uses TRBV10-3 and TRBJ1-5; 7 bases align to TRBD1. CDR3 size: 13 residues. Germline CDR1 reads ENHRY; CDR2 reads SYGVKD. Trimming at V came to 11 bases and at J to 3 bases, leaving 7 bases not matched to a gene. CDR3 nucleotides: TGTGCCTCCGGACAGGCTAACAATCAGCCCCAGCATTTT. Its translation is CASGQANNQPQHF.

The chain recombines TRBV11-3 with TRBJ2-2, with 7 nucleotides matching TRBD1. The CDR3 length is 16 residues. The J segment lost 4 bases and the V segment lost 0 bases, leaving 5 bases of the junction unmatched. In germline, CDR1 is SGHNT, CDR2 YENEEA. The CDR3 nucleotides read TGTGCCAGCAGCTTAGAGACAGGGACGGGCACCGGGGAGCTGTTTTTT. The encoded protein is CASSLETGTGTGELFF.

The J gene is TRBJ2-5, the V gene TRBV27; 8 bases are a match to TRBD2. The CDR3 runs to 13 residues. With V trimmed by 8 bases and J by 5 bases, 7 bases remained unmatched. From germline, CDR1 is MNHEY and CDR2 SMNVEV (reference sequence). The CDR3 here is CASGSGGRETQYF. For the CDR3, the DNA is TGTGCCAGCGGATCGGGGGGGCGGGAGACCCAGTACTTC.

This chain joins TRBV15 and TRBJ1-2; 10 bases map to TRBD1. Per germline, CDR1 LNHNV and CDR2 YYDKDF (reference sequence). The CDR3 runs 15 residues. Unmatched junction bases numbered 7, after V lost 5 bases and J lost 4 bases. DNA for the CDR3: TGTGCCACCAGCGCAAGACAGGGGGCGGCCTATGGCTACACCTTC. Its translation is CATSARQGAAYGYTF.

To note about this clone: Different DNA sequences within this sample yield the same CDR3. The rearrangement uses TRBV2 and TRBJ2-1, with 8 bases matching TRBD2. V was clipped by 6 bases and J by 4 bases; unmatched bases: 8. The CDR3 consists of 15 residues. The V gene's germline CDR1 is SNHLY and CDR2 FYNNEI. The CDR3 region is CASRGLAGGYNEQFF. In nucleotides, the CDR3 is TGTGCCAGCAGGGGACTGGCGGGAGGATACAATGAGCAGTTCTTC.

V usage is TRBV29-1 and J usage is TRBJ1-1; TRBD1 might be the D (5 bases). The CDR3 totals 14 residues. CDR1 and CDR2 from the germline V gene are SQVTM and ANQGSEA. V was trimmed by 0 bases and J by 0 bases, leaving 8 bases between them. As DNA, the CDR3 is TGCAGCGTTGAAGAACGGGGGATGAACACTGAAGCTTTCTTT. This codes for CSVEERGMNTEAFF.

As for this clone: An end of the junction differs from the germline gene, which may be a read error. The J gene is TRBJ2-2, the V gene TRBV4-1; D is perhaps TRBD2 (6 bases). Germline loops: CDR1 MGHRA, CDR2 YSYEKL. The CDR3 length is 15 residues. CDR3 in amino acids: CASCQGPKNTGGLFF. The DNA for the CDR3 is TGCGCCAGCTGCCAAGGGCCGAAGAACACCGGGGGGCTGTTTTTT.

The DNA of the CDR3 is TGTGCCAGCAGTGGGATAGGGGACTCTCCGCTCGATGAGCAGTTCTTC. It encodes CASSGIGDSPLDEQFF. This chain links TRBV6-1 with TRBJ2-1, with D perhaps TRBD2 (6 bases). The CDR3 is 16 residues long. Germline V gene lookup returns CDR1 MNHNS and CDR2 SASEGT. Deletions cut 4 bases from V and 8 bases from J, with 21 bases between.

This rearrangement joins TRBV2 to TRBJ2-1; weak D call: TRBD1 (5 bases). The length of the CDR3 is 13 residues. Germline V gene lookup returns CDR1 SNHLY and CDR2 FYNNEI. V was pared by 7 bases and J by 9 bases, with 16 bases between. CDR3 amino acids: CASTPTTGIEQFF. CDR3 DNA: TGTGCCAGCACCCCAACCACAGGAATTGAGCAGTTCTTC.

The V gene is TRBV6-6, the J gene TRBJ1-2, with TRBD1 as a possible D gene (6 bases). Germline V gene sequence: CDR1 MNHNY, CDR2 SVGAGI (reference sequence). V was cut by 0 bases and J by 8 bases, with 13 bases left in between. CDR3 size: 14 residues. CDR3 residues: CASSYSRTVYGYTF. The CDR3 nucleotides are TGTGCCAGCAGTTACTCCCGGACAGTCTACGGCTACACCTTC.

The chain employs TRBV28 and TRBJ1-2; 7 bases line up with TRBD1. Germline lookup yields CDR1 MDHEN and CDR2 SYDVKM. With V trimmed by 3 bases and J by 4 bases, 11 bases remained unmatched. The CDR3 runs 16 residues. The CDR3 spells CASSLGTGEGGYGYTF. The CDR3, as DNA: TGTGCCAGCAGTTTGGGCACAGGGGAAGGTGGCTATGGCTACACCTTC.

The gene calls are TRBV28 and TRBJ1-5, with D perhaps matching TRBD1 (6 bases). The germline V gene has CDR1 MDHEN and CDR2 SYDVKM. The V end was cut by 11 bases, the J end by 1 base, with 12 bases between. This CDR3 region has 13 residues. The CDR3 DNA reads as TGTGCCGCAACAGGGCCCAGCAATCAGCCCCAGCATTTT. Its translation is CAATGPSNQPQHF.

The V call is TRBV5-4, the J call TRBJ2-5, with D unresolved. CDR1 SGHNT and CDR2 YYREEE come from the germline V gene (reference sequence). Trimming stripped 4 bases from V and 0 bases from J, with 4 bases between. CDR3 length: 12 residues. The CDR3 here is CASSLYQETQYF. The CDR3 bases are TGTGCCAGCAGCCTGTACCAAGAGACCCAGTACTTC.

As DNA, the CDR3 is TGCGCCAGCAGTCACCAGCGGGAGGCGGGAACCGGGGAGCTGTTTTTT. It yields the protein CASSHQREAGTGELFF. The rearrangement uses TRBV23-1 and TRBJ2-2, with 9 bases that match TRBD2. TRBV23-1 is an ORF, and what it does is uncertain. V dropped 3 bases and J dropped 5; count of bases not matched to a gene: 7. The CDR3 length is 16 residues.